This T cell receptor (beta chain) is drawn from a study of CD8 T cells in ankylosing spondylitis. From the 5' RACE reads, TCRdb called clonotypes with MiXCR, one entry per CDR3 protein. In the table there are 250,000 to 400,000 distinct CDR3 sequences, about 9.9% of which are singletons. This clonotype has a count of ten or more. Trimming stripped 3 bases from V and 7 bases from J, with 9 bases between. The CDR3 has 12 residues. CDR1 is ENHRY, CDR2 SYGVKD, per germline. Input material: blood, either unsorted or a sorted T cell fraction (not recorded which). The receptor's source is a female donor with ankylosing spondylitis or in good health (not recorded which). The chain links TRBV10-3 to TRBJ1-2, with a possible D match to TRBD1 (5 bases). CDR3 nucleotides: TGTGCCATCAGTGACAGGGATACTGGCTACACCTTC. As protein: CAISDRDTGYTF.